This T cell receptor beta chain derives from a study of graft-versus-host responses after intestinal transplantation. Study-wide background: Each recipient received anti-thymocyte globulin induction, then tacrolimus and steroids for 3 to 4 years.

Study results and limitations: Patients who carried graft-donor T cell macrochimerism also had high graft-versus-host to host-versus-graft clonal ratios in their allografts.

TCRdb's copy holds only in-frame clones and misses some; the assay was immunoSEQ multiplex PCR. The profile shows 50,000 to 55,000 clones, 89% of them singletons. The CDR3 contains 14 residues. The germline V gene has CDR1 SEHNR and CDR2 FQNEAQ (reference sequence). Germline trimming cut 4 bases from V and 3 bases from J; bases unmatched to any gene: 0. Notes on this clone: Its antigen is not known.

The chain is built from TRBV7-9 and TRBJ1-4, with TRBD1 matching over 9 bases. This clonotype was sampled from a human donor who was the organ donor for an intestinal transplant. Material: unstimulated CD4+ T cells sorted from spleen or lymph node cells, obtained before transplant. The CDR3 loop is CASSWDRANEKLFF. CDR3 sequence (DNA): TGTGCCAGCAGCTGGGACAGGGCTAATGAAAAACTGTTTTTT. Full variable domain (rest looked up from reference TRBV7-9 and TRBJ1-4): DTGVSQNPRHKITKRGQNVTFRCDPISEHNRLYWYRQTLGQGPEFLTYFQNEAQLEKSRLLSDRFSAERPKGSFSTLEIQRTEQGDSAMYLCASSWDRANEKLFFGSGTQLSVL.